This TCR beta chain emerged from a study of blood T cell repertoires in COVID-19. Profiling relied on immunoSEQ multiplex PCR, and the TCRdb table lists in-frame clones only, not all of them. This table holds approximately 250,000 clones, 86% found once. The CDR3 extends over 19 amino acids. V lost 1 base to trimming and J lost 5 bases; unmatched junction nucleotides: 11. CDR1 is SGDLS and CDR2 is YYNGEE in the germline V gene. The source is an elderly woman with COVID-19, enrolled during active disease. The rearrangement uses TRBV9 and TRBJ2-1; 14 nucleotides match TRBD2. The sequenced sample was peripheral blood. DNA of the CDR3: TGTGCCAGCAGCGTATCGACTAGCGGGGGGGCCATGGGGAACAATGAGCAGTTCTTC. Translating it yields CASSVSTSGGAMGNNEQFF.